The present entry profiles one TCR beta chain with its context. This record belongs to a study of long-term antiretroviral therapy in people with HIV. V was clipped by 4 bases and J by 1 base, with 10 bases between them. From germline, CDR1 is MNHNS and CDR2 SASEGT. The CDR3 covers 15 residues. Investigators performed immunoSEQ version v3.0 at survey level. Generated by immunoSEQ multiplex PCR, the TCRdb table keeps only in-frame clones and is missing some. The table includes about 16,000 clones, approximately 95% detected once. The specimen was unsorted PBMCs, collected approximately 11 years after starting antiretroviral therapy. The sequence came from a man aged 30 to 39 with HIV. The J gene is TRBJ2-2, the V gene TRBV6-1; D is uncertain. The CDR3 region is CASSGKQLNTGELFF. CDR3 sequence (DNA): TGTGCCAGCAGTGGGAAACAGTTGAACACCGGGGAGCTGTTTTTT.